One TCR beta chain is described in this entry. Its antigen is unknown. Each donor gave ten milliliters of peripheral blood. Germline lookup yields CDR1 SEHNR and CDR2 FQNEAQ (reference sequence). The CDR3 is 15 amino acids. The V and J ends lost 3 bases and 0 bases, in that order; junction bases with no gene match: 2. The sample belongs to a study of blood T cells in healthy people across ages. Findings and caveats of the study: Fewer expanded clones and more diversity marked long-lived versus aged donors.

Using a J-beta primer mix together with a sample-barcoded 5' primer, a second PCR was run for about 6 to 11 cycles. TCRdb itself ran the 5' RACE reads through MiXCR, one entry per CDR3 protein. The sample lists about 640,000 distinct CDR3 sequences, around 54% seen once, with over 30% in the top ten. Specimen: blood. This TCR was recovered from a man aged 60 to 69 in good health. The chain has TRBV7-9 and TRBJ2-5; TRBD2 matches at 9 bases. As DNA, the CDR3 is TGTGCCAGCAGCTTCGGACTAGCGTACCAAGAGACCCAGTACTTC. Protein sequence: CASSFGLAYQETQYF.